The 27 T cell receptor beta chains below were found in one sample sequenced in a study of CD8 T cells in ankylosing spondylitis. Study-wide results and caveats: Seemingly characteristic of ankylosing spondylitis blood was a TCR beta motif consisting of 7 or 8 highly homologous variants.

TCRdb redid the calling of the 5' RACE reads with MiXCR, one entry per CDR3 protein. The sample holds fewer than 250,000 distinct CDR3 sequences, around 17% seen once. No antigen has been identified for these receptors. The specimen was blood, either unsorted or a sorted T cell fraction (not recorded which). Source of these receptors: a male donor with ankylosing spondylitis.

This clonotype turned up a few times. CDR3 region: CASSFGIEREQYF. CDR3 DNA: TGTGCCAGCAGTTTCGGGATCGAAAGGGAGCAGTACTTC. The rearrangement links TRBV27 to TRBJ2-7; a possible D gene is TRBD2 (5 bases). The germline V gene has CDR1 MNHEY and CDR2 SMNVEV (reference sequence). V lost 3 bases, J lost 7 bases, and 13 bases lay in between. The CDR3 is 13 residues long.

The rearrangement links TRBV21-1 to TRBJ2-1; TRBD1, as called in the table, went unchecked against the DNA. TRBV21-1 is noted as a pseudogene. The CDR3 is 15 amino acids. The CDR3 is CASSKGSHNHNEQFF. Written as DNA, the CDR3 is TGTGCCAGCAGCAAGGGGTCCCACAATCACAATGAGCAGTTCTTC.

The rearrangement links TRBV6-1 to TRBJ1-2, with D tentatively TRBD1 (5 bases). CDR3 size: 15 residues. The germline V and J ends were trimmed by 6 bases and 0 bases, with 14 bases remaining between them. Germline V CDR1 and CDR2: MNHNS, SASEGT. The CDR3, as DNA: TGTGCCAGCAGCTCGATAGGGGAAGCTAACTATGGCTACACCTTC. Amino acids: CASSSIGEANYGYTF.

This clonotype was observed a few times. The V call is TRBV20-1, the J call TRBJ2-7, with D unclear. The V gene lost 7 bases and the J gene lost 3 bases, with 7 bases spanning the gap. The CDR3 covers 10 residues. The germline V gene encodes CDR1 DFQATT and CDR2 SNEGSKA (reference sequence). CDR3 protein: CSGGDYEQYF. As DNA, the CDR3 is TGCAGTGGAGGAGACTACGAGCAGTACTTC.

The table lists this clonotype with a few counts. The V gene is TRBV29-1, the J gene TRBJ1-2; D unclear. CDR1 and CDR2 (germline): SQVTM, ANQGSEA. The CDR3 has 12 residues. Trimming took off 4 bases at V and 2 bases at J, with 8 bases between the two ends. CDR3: CSVVDENYGYTF. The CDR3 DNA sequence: TGCAGCGTTGTCGATGAGAACTATGGCTACACCTTC.

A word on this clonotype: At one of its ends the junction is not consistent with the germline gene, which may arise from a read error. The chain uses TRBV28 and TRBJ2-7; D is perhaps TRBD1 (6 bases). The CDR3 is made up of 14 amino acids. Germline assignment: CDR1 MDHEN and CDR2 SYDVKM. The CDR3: CASRAADSTYEQYF. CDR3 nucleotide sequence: TGCGCCAGCAGGGCCGCGGACAGTACCTACGAGCAGTACTTC.

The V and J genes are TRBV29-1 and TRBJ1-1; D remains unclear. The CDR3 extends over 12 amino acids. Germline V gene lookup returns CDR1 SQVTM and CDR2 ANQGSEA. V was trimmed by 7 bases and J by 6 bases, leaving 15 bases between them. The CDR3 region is CSAGEPEAEAFF. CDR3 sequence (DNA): TGCAGCGCTGGGGAACCCGAGGCTGAAGCTTTCTTT.

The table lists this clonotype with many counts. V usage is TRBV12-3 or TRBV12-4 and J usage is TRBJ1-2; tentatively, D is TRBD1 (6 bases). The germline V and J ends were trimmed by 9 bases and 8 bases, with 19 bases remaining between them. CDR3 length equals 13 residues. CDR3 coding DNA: TGTGCCAGTATGGACAGCTCCCGTTGGGGCTACACCTTC. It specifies CASMDSSRWGYTF.

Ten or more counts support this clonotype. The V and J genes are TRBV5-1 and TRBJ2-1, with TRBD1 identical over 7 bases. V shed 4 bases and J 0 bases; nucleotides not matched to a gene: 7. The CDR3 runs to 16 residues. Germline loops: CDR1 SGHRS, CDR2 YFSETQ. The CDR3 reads CASSPKGQSSYNEQFF. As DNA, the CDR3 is TGCGCCAGCAGCCCGAAGGGACAGAGCTCCTACAATGAGCAGTTCTTC.

The CDR3 nucleotides are TGTGCCAGCAGCCCCGAGGGGACAGGGGGCGCCGGAGATACGCAGTATTTT. Encoded protein: CASSPEGTGGAGDTQYF. This chain connects TRBV11-2 to TRBJ2-3, with TRBD1 identical over 12 bases. V lost 5 bases, J lost 5 bases, and 11 bases stayed unmatched. The CDR3 has 17 residues. Germline CDR1 and CDR2: SGHAT and FQNNGV.

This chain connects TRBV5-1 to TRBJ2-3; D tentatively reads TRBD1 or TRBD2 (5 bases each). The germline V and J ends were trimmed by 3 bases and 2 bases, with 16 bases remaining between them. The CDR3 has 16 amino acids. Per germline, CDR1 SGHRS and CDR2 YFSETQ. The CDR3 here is CASSWHGTEHTDTQYF. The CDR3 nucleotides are TGCGCCAGCAGCTGGCACGGGACGGAACACACAGATACGCAGTATTTT.

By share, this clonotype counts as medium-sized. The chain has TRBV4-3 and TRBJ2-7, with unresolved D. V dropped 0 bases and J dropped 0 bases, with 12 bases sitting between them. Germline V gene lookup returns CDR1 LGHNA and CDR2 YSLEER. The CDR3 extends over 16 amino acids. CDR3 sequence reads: CASSQDSGFTSYEQYF. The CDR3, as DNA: TGCGCCAGCAGCCAAGATTCCGGATTTACCTCCTACGAGCAGTACTTC.

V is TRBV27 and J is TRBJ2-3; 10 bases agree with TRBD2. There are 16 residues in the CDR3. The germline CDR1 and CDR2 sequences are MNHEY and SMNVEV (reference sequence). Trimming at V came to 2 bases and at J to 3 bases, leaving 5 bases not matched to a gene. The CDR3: CASSLRSGRGTDTQYF. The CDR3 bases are TGTGCCAGCAGTTTAAGGAGCGGGAGGGGTACAGATACGCAGTATTTT.

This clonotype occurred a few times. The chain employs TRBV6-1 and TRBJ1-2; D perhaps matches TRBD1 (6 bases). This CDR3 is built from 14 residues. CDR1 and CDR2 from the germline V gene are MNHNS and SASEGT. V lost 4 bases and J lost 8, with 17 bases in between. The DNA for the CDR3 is TGTGCCAGCAGTGGATTTACAGGGTTGGAGGGCTACACCTTC. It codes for CASSGFTGLEGYTF.

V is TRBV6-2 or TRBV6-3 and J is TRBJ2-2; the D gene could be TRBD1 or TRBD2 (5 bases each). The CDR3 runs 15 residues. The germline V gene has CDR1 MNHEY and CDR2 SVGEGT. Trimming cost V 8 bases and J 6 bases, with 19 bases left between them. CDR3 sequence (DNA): TGTGCCAGCCTTAGGGACCCCTACCCCGCCGGGGAGCTGTTTTTT. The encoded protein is CASLRDPYPAGELFF.

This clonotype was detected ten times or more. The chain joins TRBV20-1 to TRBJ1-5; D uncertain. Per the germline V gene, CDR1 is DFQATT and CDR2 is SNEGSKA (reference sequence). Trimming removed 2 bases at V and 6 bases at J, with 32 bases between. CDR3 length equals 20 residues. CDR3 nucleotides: TGCAGTGCTAGAAAAGATTATTGGGTGGAGACACCCTACGGAAGTCAGCCCCAGCATTTT. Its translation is CSARKDYWVETPYGSQPQHF.

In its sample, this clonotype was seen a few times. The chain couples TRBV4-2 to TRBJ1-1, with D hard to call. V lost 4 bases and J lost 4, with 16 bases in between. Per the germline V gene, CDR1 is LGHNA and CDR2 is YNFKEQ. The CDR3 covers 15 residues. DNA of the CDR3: TGTGCCAGCAGCCCCGAGAGTGGGTCGGGCACTGAAGCTTTCTTT. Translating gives CASSPESGSGTEAFF.

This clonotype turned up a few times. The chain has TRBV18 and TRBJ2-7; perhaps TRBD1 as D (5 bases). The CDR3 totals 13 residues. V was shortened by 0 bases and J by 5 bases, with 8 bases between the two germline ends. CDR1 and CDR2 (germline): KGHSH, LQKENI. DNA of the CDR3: TGTGCCAGCTCACCACCAGGGGCCCACGAGCAGTACTTC. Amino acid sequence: CASSPPGAHEQYF.

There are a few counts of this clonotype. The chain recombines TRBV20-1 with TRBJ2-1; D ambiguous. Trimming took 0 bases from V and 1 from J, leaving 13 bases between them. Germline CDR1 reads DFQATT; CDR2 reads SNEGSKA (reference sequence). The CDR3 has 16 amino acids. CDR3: CSARDKGRGSYNEQFF. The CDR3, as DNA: TGCAGTGCTAGAGATAAAGGTAGAGGTTCCTACAATGAGCAGTTCTTC.

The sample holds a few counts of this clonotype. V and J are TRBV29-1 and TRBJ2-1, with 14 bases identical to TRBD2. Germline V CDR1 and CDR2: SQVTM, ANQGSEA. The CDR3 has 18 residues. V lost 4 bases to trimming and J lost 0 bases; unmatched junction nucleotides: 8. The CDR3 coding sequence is TGCAGCGTTGCCGGGACTAGCGGGGGTGAACCCTCCTACAATGAGCAGTTCTTC. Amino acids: CSVAGTSGGEPSYNEQFF.

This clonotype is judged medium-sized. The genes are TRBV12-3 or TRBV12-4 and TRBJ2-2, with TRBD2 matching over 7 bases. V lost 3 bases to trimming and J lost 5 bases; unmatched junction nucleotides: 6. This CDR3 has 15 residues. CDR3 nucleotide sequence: TGTGCCAGCAGTTTGCTAGTGGGGGGGACCGGGGAGCTGTTTTTT. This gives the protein CASSLLVGGTGELFF.

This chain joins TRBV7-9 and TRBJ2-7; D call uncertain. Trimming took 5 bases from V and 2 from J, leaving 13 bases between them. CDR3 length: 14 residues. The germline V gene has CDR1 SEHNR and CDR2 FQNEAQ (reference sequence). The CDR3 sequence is CASSLVGRTYEQYF. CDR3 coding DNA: TGTGCCAGCAGCCTAGTAGGCAGGACCTACGAGCAGTACTTC.

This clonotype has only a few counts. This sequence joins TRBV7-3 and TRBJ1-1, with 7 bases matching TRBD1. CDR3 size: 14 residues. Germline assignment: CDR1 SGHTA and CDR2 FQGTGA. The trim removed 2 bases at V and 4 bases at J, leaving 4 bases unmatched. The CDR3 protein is CASSLGGTATEAFF. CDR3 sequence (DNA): TGTGCCAGCAGCTTAGGCGGGACAGCCACTGAAGCTTTCTTT.

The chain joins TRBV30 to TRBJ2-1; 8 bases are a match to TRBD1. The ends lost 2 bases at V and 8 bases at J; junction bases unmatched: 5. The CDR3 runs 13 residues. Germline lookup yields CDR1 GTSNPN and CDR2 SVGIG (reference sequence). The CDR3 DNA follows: TGTGCCTGGAGTCCCGGCAGGGGGCATGAGCAGTTCTTC. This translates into CAWSPGRGHEQFF.

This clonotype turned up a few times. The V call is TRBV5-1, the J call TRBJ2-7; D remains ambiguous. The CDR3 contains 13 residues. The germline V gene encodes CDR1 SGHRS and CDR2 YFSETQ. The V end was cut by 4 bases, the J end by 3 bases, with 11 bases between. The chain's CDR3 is CASSEPPDYEQYF. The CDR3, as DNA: TGCGCCAGCAGCGAGCCACCTGACTACGAGCAGTACTTC.

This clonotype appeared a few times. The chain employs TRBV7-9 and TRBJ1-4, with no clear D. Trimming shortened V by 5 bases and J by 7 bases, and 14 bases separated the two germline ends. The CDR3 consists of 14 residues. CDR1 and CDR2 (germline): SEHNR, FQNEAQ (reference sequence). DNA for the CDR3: TGTGCCAGCAGCCCGCCCGGGCTAGGTGAAAAACTGTTTTTT. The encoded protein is CASSPPGLGEKLFF.

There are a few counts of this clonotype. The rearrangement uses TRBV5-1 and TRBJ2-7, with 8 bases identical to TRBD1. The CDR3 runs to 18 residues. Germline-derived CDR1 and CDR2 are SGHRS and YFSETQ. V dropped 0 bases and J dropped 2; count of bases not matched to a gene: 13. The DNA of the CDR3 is TGCGCCAGCAGCTTGGGAGGACAGGGAAGTTTCCTAACCTACGAGCAGTACTTC. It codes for CASSLGGQGSFLTYEQYF. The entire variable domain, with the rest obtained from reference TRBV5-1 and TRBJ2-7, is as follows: KAGVTQTPRYLIKTRGQQVTLSCSPISGHRSVSWYQQTPGQGLQFLFEYFSETQRNKGNFPGRFSGRQFSNSRSEMNVSTLELGDSALYLCASSLGGQGSFLTYEQYFGPGTRLTVT.